These 7 T cell receptor beta chains originate from one sample sequenced in a study of T cell responses to AZD1222 COVID-19 vaccine. The method was immunoSEQ multiplex PCR; TCRdb's version includes in-frame clones alone and lacks a portion of them. The data hold about 150,000 clones, with roughly 90% observed a single time. Sequenced here: peripheral blood, sampled 28 days after the second AZD1222 dose. These receptors were obtained from an adult who received the AZD1222 COVID-19 vaccine.

The chain couples TRBV28 to TRBJ1-3, with 10 bases identical to TRBD1. V gave up 5 bases and J gave up 5 bases; unmatched junction bases: 3. Germline-derived CDR1 and CDR2 are MDHEN and SYDVKM. This CDR3 has 14 amino acids. The CDR3 region has the DNA TGTGCCAGCAGTAGACAGGGGGCCCGAAACACCATATATTTT. Encoded protein: CASSRQGARNTIYF.

The chain links TRBV19 to TRBJ1-1; D gene unclear. The CDR3 is 14 residues long. With 0 bases removed from V and 2 bases from J, the gap between germline ends came to 7 bases. The germline V gene has CDR1 LNHDA and CDR2 SQIVND (reference sequence). As DNA, the CDR3 is TGTGCCAGTAGTATAGATAGCCACAACACTGAAGCTTTCTTT. This codes for CASSIDSHNTEAFF.

V and J are TRBV2 and TRBJ2-1; 7 bases line up with TRBD1. With V trimmed by 6 bases and J by 3 bases, 8 bases remained unmatched. Germline CDR1 SNHLY, CDR2 FYNNEI. The CDR3 spans 15 residues. In DNA form, the CDR3 reads TGTGCCAGCAGGGAACTCCGGGACAGCTACAATGAGCAGTTCTTC. As protein: CASRELRDSYNEQFF. The full variable domain, its missing parts supplied by reference TRBV2 and TRBJ2-1, is EPEVTQTPSHQVTQMGQEVILRCVPISNHLYFYWYRQILGQKVEFLVSFYNNEISEKSEIFDDQFSVERPDGSNFTLKIRSTKLEDSAMYFCASRELRDSYNEQFFGPGTRLTVL.

This clone was recorded once. The J gene is TRBJ2-3, the V gene TRBV6-2 or TRBV6-3; 9 bases are shared with TRBD2. Trimming cost V 3 bases and J 5 bases; bases outside gene matches: 9. Germline V gene data show CDR1 as MNHEY and CDR2 as SVGEGT. The CDR3 covers 16 residues. The CDR3 DNA follows: TGTGCCAGCAGTTATACGCGGGGGGGCGATGGAGATACGCAGTATTTT. It codes for CASSYTRGGDGDTQYF.

This chain uses TRBV4-3 with TRBJ2-6, with unresolved D. The V end lost 0 bases, the J end lost 0 bases, and 6 bases lay between the germline ends. Germline assignment: CDR1 LGHNA and CDR2 YSLEER. The CDR3 length is 16 residues. The DNA for the CDR3 is TGCGCCAGCAGCCAAGATCTTGTCTCTGGGGCCAACGTCCTGACTTTC. Translating gives CASSQDLVSGANVLTF.

The rearrangement joins TRBV20-1 to TRBJ2-1; D is ambiguous. The CDR3 extends over 11 amino acids. Germline V gene lookup returns CDR1 DFQATT and CDR2 SNEGSKA (reference sequence). Deletions cut 6 bases from V and 7 bases from J, with 10 bases between. Here the CDR3 DNA reads TGCAGTGCACCCCTTTTTAATGAGCAGTTCTTC. Residues: CSAPLFNEQFF.

V and J are TRBV27 and TRBJ2-2, with D tentatively TRBD1 or TRBD2 (5 bases each). V gave up 0 bases and J gave up 3 bases, with 17 bases separating them. The CDR3 spans 18 residues. Per germline, CDR1 MNHEY and CDR2 SMNVEV (reference sequence). The CDR3 bases are TGTGCCAGCAGTTTATCGGGACCGCGGTACGTGGACACCGGGGAGCTGTTTTTT. Protein product: CASSLSGPRYVDTGELFF.